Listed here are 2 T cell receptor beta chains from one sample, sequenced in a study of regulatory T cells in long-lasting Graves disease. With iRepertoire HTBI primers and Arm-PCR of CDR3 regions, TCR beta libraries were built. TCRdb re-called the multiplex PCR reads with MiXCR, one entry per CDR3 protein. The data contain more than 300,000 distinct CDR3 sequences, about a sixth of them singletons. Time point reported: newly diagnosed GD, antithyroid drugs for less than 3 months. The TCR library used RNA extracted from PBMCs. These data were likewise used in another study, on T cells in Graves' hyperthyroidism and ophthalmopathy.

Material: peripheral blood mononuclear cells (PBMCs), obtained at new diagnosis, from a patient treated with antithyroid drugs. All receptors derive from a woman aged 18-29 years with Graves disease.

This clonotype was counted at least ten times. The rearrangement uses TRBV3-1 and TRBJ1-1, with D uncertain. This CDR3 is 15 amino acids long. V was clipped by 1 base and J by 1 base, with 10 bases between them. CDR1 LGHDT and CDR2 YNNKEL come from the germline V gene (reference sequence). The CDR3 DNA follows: TGTGCCAGCAGCCAAGGGGTGGCGGCGAACACTGAAGCTTTCTTT. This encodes CASSQGVAANTEAFF.

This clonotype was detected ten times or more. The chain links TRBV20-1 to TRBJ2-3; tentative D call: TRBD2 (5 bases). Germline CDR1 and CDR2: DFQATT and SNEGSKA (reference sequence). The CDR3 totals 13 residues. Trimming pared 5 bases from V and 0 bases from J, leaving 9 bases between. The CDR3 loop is CSARGSSTDTQYF. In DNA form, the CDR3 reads TGCAGTGCTCGGGGATCTAGCACAGATACGCAGTATTTT.